This T cell receptor (beta chain) appears in the sequencing data of a study of T cells after yellow fever vaccination. V was trimmed by 0 bases and J by 2 bases, leaving 14 bases between them. The CDR3 has 16 residues. Germline CDR1 reads SGHRS; CDR2 reads YFSETQ. Note on this clonotype: Antigen specificity is unknown.

TCRdb fed the 5' RACE reads into MiXCR, producing one record per CDR3 protein. Counted here are some 340,000 distinct CDR3 sequences, roughly 4% occurring once; the ten biggest clones make up roughly 24%. Findings of the study overall: Primary-vaccination clones mostly resurfaced post-booster (about 95% CD4, 85% to 90% CD8). Only a minor proportion of clonotypes was detected across both CD4 and CD8 compartments.

Here the sequenced sample was PBMCs, taken 5 days after the yellow fever booster vaccination. The V gene is TRBV5-1, the J gene TRBJ2-5, with no clear D. This clonotype originated in a man aged 18 to 29 who received the YFV17D yellow fever vaccine. This chain's CDR3 is CASSLALGPPQETQYF. The CDR3 region has the DNA TGCGCCAGCAGCTTGGCCCTCGGGCCACCACAAGAGACCCAGTACTTC.